A selection of T cell receptor beta chains follows, all from one sample in a study of cytomegalovirus exposure and HLA in healthy donors. Here immunoSEQ multiplex PCR was the method, and the copy in TCRdb shows in-frame clones only, minus some. In the table there are 95,000 to 100,000 clones, about four fifths of which are singletons. Sequenced sample: PBMCs. The receptors shown here come from a female donor in good health and CMV-seropositive. CDR3s include the opening cysteine and the closing phenylalanine or tryptophan. A D gene is named only where the DNA matches it firmly. The size entry is marked missing in some rows and otherwise reads once, few, many or a size class.

d_call: NA; v_call: TRBV6-1; j_call: TRBJ1-1; clone_size: few; cdr3_aa: CASIMGQGITEAFF; cdr3_nt: TGTGCCAGCATCATGGGGCAGGGGATCACTGAAGCTTTCTTT
d_call: NA; v_call: TRBV9; j_call: TRBJ2-1; clone_size: NA; cdr3_aa: CASSARIGGGFREQFF; cdr3_nt: TGTGCCAGCAGCGCCCGTATTGGCGGGGGCTTTAGGGAGCAGTTCTTC
d_call: NA; v_call: TRBV9; j_call: TRBJ1-2; clone_size: NA; cdr3_aa: CASSVDWRSLYGYTF; cdr3_nt: TGTGCCAGCAGCGTAGATTGGCGGTCACTGTATGGCTACACCTTC
d_call: NA; v_call: TRBV14; j_call: TRBJ2-5; clone_size: NA; cdr3_aa: CASSTGQETQYF; cdr3_nt: TGTGCCAGCAGCACAGGCCAAGAGACCCAGTACTTC
d_call: NA; v_call: TRBV5-1; j_call: TRBJ2-4; clone_size: few; cdr3_aa: CASSLSEKLGGIAKNIQYF; cdr3_nt: TGCGCCAGCAGCTTGTCGGAGAAGTTAGGGGGAATAGCCAAAAACATTCAGTACTTC
d_call: TRBD1; v_call: TRBV5-1; j_call: TRBJ1-2; clone_size: NA; cdr3_aa: CASRDRTGAYGYTF; cdr3_nt: TGCGCCAGCAGAGACCGGACAGGGGCATATGGCTACACCTTC
d_call: NA; v_call: TRBV19; j_call: TRBJ1-5; clone_size: few; cdr3_aa: CASSIAGWGDQPQHF; cdr3_nt: TGTGCCAGTAGTATCGCGGGTTGGGGGGATCAGCCCCAGCATTTT
d_call: NA; v_call: TRBV6-6; j_call: TRBJ2-5; clone_size: NA; cdr3_aa: CASTNFGETQYF; cdr3_nt: TGTGCCAGCACTAACTTTGGAGAGACCCAGTACTTC
d_call: TRBD1; v_call: TRBV7-9; j_call: TRBJ1-1; clone_size: NA; cdr3_aa: CASSSPGQGMNTEAFF; cdr3_nt: TGTGCCAGCAGCTCCCCCGGACAGGGGATGAACACTGAAGCTTTCTTT
d_call: NA; v_call: TRBV6-5; j_call: TRBJ1-4; clone_size: NA; cdr3_aa: CASSYRPGVEKLFF; cdr3_nt: TGTGCCAGCAGTTACCGTCCGGGGGTTGAAAAACTGTTTTTT
d_call: NA; v_call: TRBV6-1; j_call: TRBJ1-2; clone_size: NA; cdr3_aa: CASSEAAAGAGYGYTF; cdr3_nt: TGTGCCAGCAGTGAAGCGGCGGCAGGGGCTGGCTATGGCTACACCTTC
d_call: NA; v_call: TRBV5-1; j_call: TRBJ1-1; clone_size: NA; cdr3_aa: CASSLGQSMNTEAFF; cdr3_nt: TGCGCCAGCAGCTTGGGACAGTCCATGAACACTGAAGCTTTCTTT
d_call: TRBD1; v_call: TRBV4-1; j_call: TRBJ2-7; clone_size: NA; cdr3_aa: CASSHTMTGRYEQYF; cdr3_nt: TGCGCCAGCAGCCACACAATGACAGGGCGCTACGAGCAGTACTTC
d_call: NA; v_call: TRBV28; j_call: TRBJ1-6; clone_size: NA; cdr3_aa: CASSPPPGFNSPLHF; cdr3_nt: TGTGCCAGCAGTCCCCCTCCAGGGTTTAATTCACCCCTCCACTTT
d_call: NA; v_call: TRBV27; j_call: TRBJ2-1; clone_size: NA; cdr3_aa: CASSSLYNEQFF; cdr3_nt: TGTGCCAGCAGTTCCCTCTACAATGAGCAGTTCTTC
d_call: NA; v_call: TRBV7-2; j_call: TRBJ2-2; clone_size: NA; cdr3_aa: CASTFDRYTGELFF; cdr3_nt: TGTGCCAGCACCTTCGACAGATACACCGGGGAGCTGTTTTTT
d_call: TRBD1; v_call: TRBV5-1; j_call: TRBJ1-1; clone_size: NA; cdr3_aa: CASSSQAGGTEAFF; cdr3_nt: TGCGCCAGCAGCTCACAGGCAGGGGGCACTGAAGCTTTCTTT
d_call: NA; v_call: TRBV6-5; j_call: TRBJ1-2; clone_size: NA; cdr3_aa: CASRTRDTNYGYTF; cdr3_nt: TGTGCCAGCAGAACCCGGGACACCAACTATGGCTACACCTTC
d_call: TRBD1; v_call: TRBV6-4; j_call: TRBJ1-6; clone_size: NA; cdr3_aa: CASSPGDRISPLHF; cdr3_nt: TGTGCCAGCTCCCCGGGGGACAGAATCTCACCCCTCCACTTT
d_call: TRBD1; v_call: TRBV23-1; j_call: TRBJ1-6; clone_size: NA; cdr3_aa: CASSLQGGRDNSPLHF; cdr3_nt: TGCGCCAGCAGCCTACAGGGGGGGAGGGATAATTCACCCCTCCACTTT
d_call: NA; v_call: TRBV27; j_call: TRBJ2-5; clone_size: NA; cdr3_aa: CASSLGRGSGETQYF; cdr3_nt: TGTGCCAGCAGCCTGGGCCGTGGCAGCGGAGAGACCCAGTACTTC
d_call: TRBD1; v_call: TRBV6-5; j_call: TRBJ2-1; clone_size: NA; cdr3_aa: CASSPGTGTYNEQFF; cdr3_nt: TGTGCCAGCAGTCCCGGGACAGGGACTTACAATGAGCAGTTCTTC
d_call: NA; v_call: TRBV6-5; j_call: TRBJ1-6; clone_size: NA; cdr3_aa: CASTPPGYNSPLHF; cdr3_nt: TGTGCCAGCACTCCGCCGGGGTATAATTCACCCCTCCACTTT
d_call: TRBD1; v_call: TRBV29-1; j_call: TRBJ1-2; clone_size: few; cdr3_aa: CSGGTELRGYTF; cdr3_nt: TGCAGCGGAGGGACAGAGCTACGTGGCTACACCTTC
d_call: NA; v_call: TRBV5-1; j_call: TRBJ2-7; clone_size: NA; cdr3_aa: CASSLGNRQVTYEQYF; cdr3_nt: TGCGCCAGCAGCTTGGGAAACAGGCAGGTCACTTACGAGCAGTACTTC
d_call: NA; v_call: TRBV9; j_call: TRBJ2-2; clone_size: NA; cdr3_aa: CASSVGAAGRTGELFF; cdr3_nt: TGTGCCAGCAGCGTAGGGGCGGCAGGGAGGACCGGGGAGCTGTTTTTT
d_call: TRBD1; v_call: TRBV4-1; j_call: TRBJ1-4; clone_size: few; cdr3_aa: CASSQALAGGVEKLFF; cdr3_nt: TGCGCCAGCAGCCAAGCTCTGGCAGGGGGCGTTGAAAAACTGTTTTTT
d_call: TRBD2; v_call: TRBV9; j_call: TRBJ2-2; clone_size: NA; cdr3_aa: CASSPVVWLAANTGELFF; cdr3_nt: TGTGCCAGCAGCCCGGTAGTGTGGCTAGCGGCGAACACCGGGGAGCTGTTTTTT
d_call: TRBD1; v_call: TRBV13; j_call: TRBJ2-7; clone_size: NA; cdr3_aa: CASSRGQDLYEQYF; cdr3_nt: TGTGCCAGCAGCCGGGGACAGGACCTCTACGAGCAGTACTTC
d_call: TRBD2; v_call: TRBV6-5; j_call: TRBJ2-2; clone_size: NA; cdr3_aa: CASSYSSGIGTGELFF; cdr3_nt: TGTGCCAGCAGTTACTCTAGCGGGATTGGTACCGGGGAGCTGTTTTTT
d_call: NA; v_call: TRBV6-1; j_call: TRBJ1-5; clone_size: few; cdr3_aa: CASRRQNSNQPQHF; cdr3_nt: TGTGCCAGCCGCCGACAGAATAGCAATCAGCCCCAGCATTTT
d_call: NA; v_call: TRBV7-9; j_call: TRBJ1-2; clone_size: NA; cdr3_aa: CASSSTFTANYGYTF; cdr3_nt: TGTGCCAGCAGCTCAACCTTCACAGCTAACTATGGCTACACCTTC
d_call: NA; v_call: TRBV4-1; j_call: TRBJ1-1; clone_size: NA; cdr3_aa: CASSQDDRLSTEAFF; cdr3_nt: TGCGCCAGCAGCCAAGACGACAGGCTCAGCACTGAAGCTTTCTTT
d_call: NA; v_call: TRBV30; j_call: TRBJ1-5; clone_size: once; cdr3_aa: CAWSVSVSNQPQHF; cdr3_nt: TGTGCCTGGAGTGTTTCGGTTAGCAATCAGCCCCAGCATTTT
d_call: TRBD2; v_call: TRBV11-2; j_call: TRBJ2-3; clone_size: NA; cdr3_aa: CASSSGLAGAPSTDTQYF; cdr3_nt: TGTGCCAGCAGCTCGGGACTAGCGGGGGCCCCCAGCACAGATACGCAGTATTTT
d_call: TRBD2; v_call: TRBV28; j_call: TRBJ2-3; clone_size: NA; cdr3_aa: CASSHGLAGGQDTQYF; cdr3_nt: TGTGCCAGCAGCCATGGACTAGCGGGAGGGCAAGATACGCAGTATTTT
d_call: TRBD1; v_call: TRBV4-2; j_call: TRBJ1-2; clone_size: NA; cdr3_aa: CASSQDPAGGYGYTF; cdr3_nt: TGTGCCAGCAGCCAAGATCCCGCAGGGGGATATGGCTACACCTTC
d_call: TRBD2; v_call: TRBV7-6; j_call: TRBJ2-1; clone_size: NA; cdr3_aa: CASSVAGAEQFF; cdr3_nt: TGTGCCAGCAGCGTAGCGGGGGCTGAGCAGTTCTTC
d_call: NA; v_call: TRBV5-6; j_call: TRBJ1-5; clone_size: NA; cdr3_aa: CASSAGLSSNQPQHF; cdr3_nt: TGTGCCAGCAGCGCGGGACTGTCGAGCAATCAGCCCCAGCATTTT
d_call: NA; v_call: TRBV27; j_call: TRBJ1-5; clone_size: NA; cdr3_aa: CASSFPGQPQHF; cdr3_nt: TGTGCCAGCAGTTTCCCAGGGCAGCCCCAGCATTTT
d_call: TRBD1; v_call: TRBV10-3; j_call: TRBJ2-7; clone_size: once; cdr3_aa: CAISEGDRGREQYF; cdr3_nt: TGTGCCATCAGTGAGGGGGACAGGGGGCGCGAGCAGTACTTC
d_call: NA; v_call: TRBV6-1; j_call: TRBJ2-4; clone_size: few; cdr3_aa: CATETGAKNIQYF; cdr3_nt: TGTGCCACCGAGACAGGAGCCAAAAACATTCAGTACTTC
d_call: TRBD2; v_call: TRBV9; j_call: TRBJ2-5; clone_size: NA; cdr3_aa: CASSARLAGGETQYF; cdr3_nt: TGTGCCAGCAGCGCAAGACTAGCGGGGGGAGAGACCCAGTACTTC
d_call: NA; v_call: TRBV7-9; j_call: TRBJ1-5; clone_size: NA; cdr3_aa: CASSLGVGRNQPQHF; cdr3_nt: TGTGCCAGCAGCCTCGGGGTGGGGAGGAATCAGCCCCAGCATTTT
d_call: TRBD1; v_call: TRBV6-5; j_call: TRBJ2-7; clone_size: few; cdr3_aa: CASTNDRGGDEQYF; cdr3_nt: TGTGCCAGCACTAATGACAGGGGCGGCGACGAGCAGTACTTC
d_call: NA; v_call: TRBV11-2; j_call: TRBJ1-4; clone_size: NA; cdr3_aa: CASSLDHGGWDEKLFF; cdr3_nt: TGTGCCAGCAGCTTAGATCATGGGGGGTGGGATGAAAAACTGTTTTTT
d_call: TRBD2; v_call: TRBV29-1; j_call: TRBJ2-7; clone_size: NA; cdr3_aa: CRVDWGSGSRYEQYF; cdr3_nt: TGCCGCGTTGATTGGGGTAGCGGGAGTAGGTACGAGCAGTACTTC
d_call: TRBD2; v_call: TRBV6-1; j_call: TRBJ2-5; clone_size: NA; cdr3_aa: CASRLREGYLETQYF; cdr3_nt: TGTGCCAGCAGGCTCCGGGAGGGGTATTTAGAGACCCAGTACTTC
d_call: TRBD2; v_call: TRBV9; j_call: TRBJ2-7; clone_size: NA; cdr3_aa: CASSVTSGSYEQYF; cdr3_nt: TGTGCCAGCAGCGTGACTAGCGGGAGCTACGAGCAGTACTTC
d_call: NA; v_call: TRBV5-1; j_call: TRBJ1-3; clone_size: once; cdr3_aa: CASRPGGSGNTIYF; cdr3_nt: TGCGCCAGCAGACCGGGGGGCTCTGGAAACACCATATATTTT
d_call: NA; v_call: TRBV10-3; j_call: TRBJ2-7; clone_size: few; cdr3_aa: CAISESNGYEQYF; cdr3_nt: TGTGCCATCAGTGAGTCGAACGGGTACGAGCAGTACTTC
d_call: TRBD1; v_call: TRBV7-2; j_call: TRBJ1-5; clone_size: NA; cdr3_aa: CASRPQGAGMPQHF; cdr3_nt: TGTGCCAGCAGACCCCAGGGGGCGGGGATGCCCCAGCATTTT
d_call: TRBD1; v_call: TRBV7-9; j_call: TRBJ2-7; clone_size: few; cdr3_aa: CASSIWPGQSVYEQYF; cdr3_nt: TGTGCCAGCAGCATATGGCCGGGACAGAGTGTTTACGAGCAGTACTTC
d_call: TRBD2; v_call: TRBV4-1; j_call: TRBJ2-1; clone_size: NA; cdr3_aa: CASSPTSGYNEQFF; cdr3_nt: TGCGCCAGCAGCCCGACTAGCGGATACAATGAGCAGTTCTTC
d_call: NA; v_call: TRBV29-1; j_call: TRBJ1-2; clone_size: NA; cdr3_aa: CSVRQGKDYGYTF; cdr3_nt: TGCAGCGTTCGGCAGGGGAAAGACTATGGCTACACCTTC
d_call: NA; v_call: TRBV19; j_call: TRBJ1-3; clone_size: NA; cdr3_aa: CASIGGSGNTIYF; cdr3_nt: TGTGCCAGTATCGGGGGGTCTGGAAACACCATATATTTT
d_call: TRBD2; v_call: TRBV5-5; j_call: TRBJ2-2; clone_size: NA; cdr3_aa: CASTSGREGGELFF; cdr3_nt: TGTGCCAGCACATCAGGACGGGAGGGCGGGGAGCTGTTTTTT
d_call: NA; v_call: TRBV30; j_call: TRBJ2-5; clone_size: few; cdr3_aa: CAWSVPGLRTIGTQYF; cdr3_nt: TGTGCCTGGAGTGTCCCTGGGCTCAGGACTATTGGGACCCAGTACTTC
d_call: TRBD1; v_call: TRBV29-1; j_call: TRBJ1-1; clone_size: NA; cdr3_aa: CSYKIGGWAEAFF; cdr3_nt: TGCAGCTACAAGATAGGGGGCTGGGCTGAAGCTTTCTTT